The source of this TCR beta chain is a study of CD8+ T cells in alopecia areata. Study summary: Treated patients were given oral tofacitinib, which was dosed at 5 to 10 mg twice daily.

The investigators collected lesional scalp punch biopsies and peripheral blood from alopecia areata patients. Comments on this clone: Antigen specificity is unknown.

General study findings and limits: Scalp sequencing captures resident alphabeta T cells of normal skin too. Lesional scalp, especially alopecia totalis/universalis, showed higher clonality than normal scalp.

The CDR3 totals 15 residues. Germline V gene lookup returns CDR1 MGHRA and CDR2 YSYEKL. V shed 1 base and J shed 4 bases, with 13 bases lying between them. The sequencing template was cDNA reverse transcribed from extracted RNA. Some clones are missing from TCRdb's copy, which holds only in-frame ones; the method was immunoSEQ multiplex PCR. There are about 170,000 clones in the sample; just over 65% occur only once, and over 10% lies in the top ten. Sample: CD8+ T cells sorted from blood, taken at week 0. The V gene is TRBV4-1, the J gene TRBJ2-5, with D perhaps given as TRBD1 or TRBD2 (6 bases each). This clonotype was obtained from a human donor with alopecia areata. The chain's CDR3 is CASSQAGGRRETQYF. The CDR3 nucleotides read TGCGCCAGCAGCCAAGCTGGGGGGCGACGAGAGACCCAGTACTTC.